This is a list of T cell receptor beta chains from one sample in a study of glioma-infiltrating T cells after dendritic cell vaccination. Only in-frame clones appear in the TCRdb table, and some are missing; sequencing was by immunoSEQ multiplex PCR. The sample lists about 92,000 clones; approximately 90% were seen once. Here the sequenced sample was blood, taken before dendritic cell vaccination. The receptors shown here come from a human donor with glioblastoma. The CDR3 runs from the conserved cysteine through the conserved F or W. A D gene is named only where the DNA matches it firmly. Part of the rows lack a size; the others show once, few, many or a class for expanded clones.

V	J	size	D	DNA	CDR3
TRBV5-6	TRBJ1-4	.	TRBD1	TGTGCCAGCAGCTTAGGGACAGGGATCACTAATGAAAAACTGTTTTTT	CASSLGTGITNEKLFF
TRBV2	TRBJ2-1	.	TRBD2	TGTGCCAGCAGTCAGATGAGGAGCGGGAGTAGTAATGAGCAGTTCTTC	CASSQMRSGSSNEQFF
TRBV6-6	TRBJ1-4	.	TRBD1	TGTGCCAGCACCCCAAGCCAGGGGGCGGATGAAAAACTGTTTTTT	CASTPSQGADEKLFF
TRBV5-1	TRBJ2-2	.	.	TGCGCCAGCAGCGATAGACTAGCGAACACCGGGGAGCTGTTTTTT	CASSDRLANTGELFF
TRBV15	TRBJ1-1	.	.	TGTGCCACCAGCAGTCGGGGGGTAAACACTGAAGCTTTCTTT	CATSSRGVNTEAFF
TRBV7-8	TRBJ1-2	.	TRBD1	TGTGCCAGCAGCTTCACAGGGGAGGGCTACACCTTC	CASSFTGEGYTF
TRBV5-1	TRBJ2-5	.	.	TGCGCCAGCAGTCTCCAGGGGCAAACGGAGACCCAGTACTTC	CASSLQGQTETQYF
TRBV15	TRBJ1-2	few	.	TGTGCCACCAGTCCTAGGCATCGTAACTATGGCTACACCTTC	CATSPRHRNYGYTF
TRBV18	TRBJ1-1	.	TRBD1	TGTGCCAGCCGAACCTATGACAGGGCCGAGAACACTGAAGCTTTCTTT	CASRTYDRAENTEAFF
TRBV9	TRBJ2-3	many	.	TGTGCCAGCAGCGCCATGGGGGGGGCAGGGCTTGCAGATACGCAGTATTTT	CASSAMGGAGLADTQYF
TRBV5-4	TRBJ2-5	.	TRBD2	TGTGCCAGCAGCCGACTACTAGCGGGAGGGGTGGAGACCCAGTACTTC	CASSRLLAGGVETQYF
TRBV2	TRBJ2-7	few	.	TGTGCCACGAACGGGATACTCTCCTACGAGCAGTACTTC	CATNGILSYEQYF
TRBV4-1	TRBJ2-3	.	TRBD2	TGCGCCAGCAGCCCCGGACTAGCTCGGTCGCGTCGCACAGATACGCAGTATTTT	CASSPGLARSRRTDTQYF
TRBV27	TRBJ2-2	.	TRBD2	TGTGCCAGCAGTTTTTCGGGGGGGAACACCGGGGAGCTGTTTTTT	CASSFSGGNTGELFF
TRBV5-6	TRBJ2-3	.	.	TGTGCCAGCAACTTGGGGGCTAGCGGTACGCAGTATTTT	CASNLGASGTQYF
TRBV4-3	TRBJ2-7	.	.	TGCGCCAGCAGCCAAGACAAGGGGGTGGGCTACGAGCAGTACTTC	CASSQDKGVGYEQYF
TRBV4-1	TRBJ2-1	.	TRBD2	TGCGCCAGCAGCCAACGTCCGGGACTAGCGGGAGGACACAATGAGCAGTTCTTC	CASSQRPGLAGGHNEQFF
TRBV29-1	TRBJ2-3	.	TRBD2	TGCAGCGTTGAATGGGGAGGGAGGGCAGATACGCAGTATTTT	CSVEWGGRADTQYF
TRBV29-1	TRBJ1-2	.	.	TGCAGCGTTGAGGGGGGGCCGGTCCCAGGATATGGCTACACCTTC	CSVEGGPVPGYGYTF
TRBV19	TRBJ2-7	once	.	TGTGCCAGTAGTATTACACATTCCTACGAGCAGTACTTC	CASSITHSYEQYF
TRBV7-2	TRBJ2-7	.	TRBD1	TGTGCCAGCAGCTTTCCCGGGACAGGGATTTACGAGCAGTACTTC	CASSFPGTGIYEQYF
TRBV9	TRBJ2-3	.	TRBD2	TGTGCCAGCAGCGTAGATCCTAGCGGGGGGCCGTCTCCTAGCACAGATACGCAGTATTTT	CASSVDPSGGPSPSTDTQYF
TRBV7-9	TRBJ2-3	.	.	TGTGCCAGCAGCTTCCCCGTAGGGGGGGACGGTACGCAGTATTTT	CASSFPVGGDGTQYF
TRBV11-2	TRBJ1-1	.	.	TGTGCCAGCAGCTTAGATAGGAGGGGTGAAGCTTTCTTT	CASSLDRRGEAFF
TRBV27	TRBJ2-1	.	.	TGTGCCAGCAGACTCAGGGGAAACAATGAGCAGTTCTTC	CASRLRGNNEQFF
TRBV29-1	TRBJ2-6	.	TRBD1	TGCAGCGCGATAGAACTGGGACAGGGTTACTCTGGGGCCAACGTCCTGACTTTC	CSAIELGQGYSGANVLTF
TRBV15	TRBJ2-7	.	.	TGTGCCACCAGCAGAGAAAGGGGGACCTCCTACGAGCAGTACTTC	CATSRERGTSYEQYF
TRBV19	TRBJ2-1	.	.	TGTGCCAGTAGTCCCCAGGACAGCTACAATGAGCAGTTCTTC	CASSPQDSYNEQFF